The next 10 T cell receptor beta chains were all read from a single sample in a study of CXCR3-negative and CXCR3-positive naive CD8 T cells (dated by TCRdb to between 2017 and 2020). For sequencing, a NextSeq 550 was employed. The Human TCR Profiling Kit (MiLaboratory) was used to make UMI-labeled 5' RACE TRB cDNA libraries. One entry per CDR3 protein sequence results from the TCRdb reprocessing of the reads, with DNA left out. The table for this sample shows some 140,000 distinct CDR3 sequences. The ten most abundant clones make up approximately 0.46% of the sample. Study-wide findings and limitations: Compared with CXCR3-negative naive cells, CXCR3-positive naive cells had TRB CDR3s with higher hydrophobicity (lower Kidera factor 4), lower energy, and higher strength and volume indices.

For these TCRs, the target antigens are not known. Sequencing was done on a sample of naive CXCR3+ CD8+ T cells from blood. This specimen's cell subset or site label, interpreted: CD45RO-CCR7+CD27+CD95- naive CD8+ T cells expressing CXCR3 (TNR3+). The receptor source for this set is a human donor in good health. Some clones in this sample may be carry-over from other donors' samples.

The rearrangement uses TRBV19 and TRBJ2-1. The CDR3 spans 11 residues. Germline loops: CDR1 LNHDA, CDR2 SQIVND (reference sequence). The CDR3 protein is CASSVHNEQFF.

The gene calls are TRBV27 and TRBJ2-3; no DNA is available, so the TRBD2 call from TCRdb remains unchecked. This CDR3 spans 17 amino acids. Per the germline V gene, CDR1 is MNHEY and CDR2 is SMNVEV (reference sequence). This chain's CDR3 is CASSSGLAGAPSDTQYF.

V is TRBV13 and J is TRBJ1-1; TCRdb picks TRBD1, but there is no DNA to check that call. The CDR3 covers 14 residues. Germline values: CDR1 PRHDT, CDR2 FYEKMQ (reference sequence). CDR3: CASGTGNLNTEAFF.

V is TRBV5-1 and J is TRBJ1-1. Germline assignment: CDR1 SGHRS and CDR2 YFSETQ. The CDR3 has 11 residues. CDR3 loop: CASSFGIEAFF.

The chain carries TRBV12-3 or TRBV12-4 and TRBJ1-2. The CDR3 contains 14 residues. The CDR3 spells CASTHTARLFAYTF.

The CDR3 region is CASSGRGAYEQYF. The V and J genes are TRBV2 and TRBJ2-7; TCRdb's assignment of TRBD1 cannot be checked, as there is no DNA. The germline CDR1 and CDR2 sequences are SNHLY and FYNNEI. The CDR3 is 13 residues long. Based on the CDR3 plus reference TRBV2 and TRBJ2-7, the full variable domain is EPEVTQTPSHQVTQMGQEVILRCVPISNHLYFYWYRQILGQKVEFLVSFYNNEISEKSEIFDDQFSVERPDGSNFTLKIRSTKLEDSAMYFCASSGRGAYEQYFGPGTRLTVT.

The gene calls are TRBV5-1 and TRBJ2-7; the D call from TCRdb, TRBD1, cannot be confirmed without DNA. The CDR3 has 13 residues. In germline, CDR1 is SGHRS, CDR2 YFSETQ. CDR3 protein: CASRAGEGSEQYF.

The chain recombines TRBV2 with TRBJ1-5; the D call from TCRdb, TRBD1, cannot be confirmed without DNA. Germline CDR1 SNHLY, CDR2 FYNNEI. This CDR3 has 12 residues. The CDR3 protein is CATTDGAWPQHF.

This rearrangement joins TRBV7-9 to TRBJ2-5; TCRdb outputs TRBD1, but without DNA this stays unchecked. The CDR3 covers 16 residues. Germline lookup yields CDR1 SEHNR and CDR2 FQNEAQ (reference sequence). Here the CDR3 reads CASGTTLGGYQETQYF.

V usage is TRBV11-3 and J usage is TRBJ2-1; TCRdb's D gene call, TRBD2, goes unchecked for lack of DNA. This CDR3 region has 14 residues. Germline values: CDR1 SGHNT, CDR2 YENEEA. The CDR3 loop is CASSDGTSYNEQFF. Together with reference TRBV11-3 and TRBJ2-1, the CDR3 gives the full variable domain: EAGVVQSPRYKIIEKKQPVAFWCNPISGHNTLYWYLQNLGQGPELLIRYENEEAVDDSQLPKDRFSAERLKGVDSTLKIQPAELGDSAVYLCASSDGTSYNEQFFGPGTRLTVL.